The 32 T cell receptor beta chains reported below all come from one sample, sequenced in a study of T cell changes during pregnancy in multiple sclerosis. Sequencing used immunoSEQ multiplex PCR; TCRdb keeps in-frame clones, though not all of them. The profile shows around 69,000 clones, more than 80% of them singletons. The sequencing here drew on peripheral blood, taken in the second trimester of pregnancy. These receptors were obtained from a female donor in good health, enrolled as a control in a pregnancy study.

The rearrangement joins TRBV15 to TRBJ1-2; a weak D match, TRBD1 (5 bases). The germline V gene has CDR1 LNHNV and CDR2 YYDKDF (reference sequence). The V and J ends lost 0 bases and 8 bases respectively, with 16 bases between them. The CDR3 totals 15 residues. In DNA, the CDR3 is TGTGCCACCAGCAGAGACAGCTTCCCGGGGGGAGGCTACACCTTC. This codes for CATSRDSFPGGGYTF.

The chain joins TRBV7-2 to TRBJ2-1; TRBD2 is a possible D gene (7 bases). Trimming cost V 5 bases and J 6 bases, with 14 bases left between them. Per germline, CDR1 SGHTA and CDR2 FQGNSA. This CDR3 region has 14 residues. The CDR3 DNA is TGTGCCAGCAGCCAGGGGACTACCATCAATGAGCAGTTCTTC. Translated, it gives CASSQGTTINEQFF.

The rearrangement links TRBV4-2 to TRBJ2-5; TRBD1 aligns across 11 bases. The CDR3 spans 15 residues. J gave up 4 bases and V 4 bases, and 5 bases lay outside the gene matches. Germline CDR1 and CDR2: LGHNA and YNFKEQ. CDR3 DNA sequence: TGTGCCAGCAGCCTTGGGACAGGGGGGCTAGAGACCCAGTACTTC. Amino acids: CASSLGTGGLETQYF.

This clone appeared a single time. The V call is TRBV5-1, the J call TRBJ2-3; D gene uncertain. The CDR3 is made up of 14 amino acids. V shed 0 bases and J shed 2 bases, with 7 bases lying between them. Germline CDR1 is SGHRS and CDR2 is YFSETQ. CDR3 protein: CASSLEPYTDTQYF. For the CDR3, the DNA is TGCGCCAGCAGCTTGGAGCCTTACACAGATACGCAGTATTTT.

CDR3 bases: TGTGCCAGCAGTGAAAGGGGGAAACGCTCCTACGAGCAGTACTTC. Translated: CASSERGKRSYEQYF. This sequence joins TRBV2 and TRBJ2-7; maybe TRBD1 (6 bases). Per the germline V gene, CDR1 is SNHLY and CDR2 is FYNNEI. CDR3 length: 15 amino acids. With 2 bases removed from V and 0 bases from J, the gap between germline ends came to 11 bases.

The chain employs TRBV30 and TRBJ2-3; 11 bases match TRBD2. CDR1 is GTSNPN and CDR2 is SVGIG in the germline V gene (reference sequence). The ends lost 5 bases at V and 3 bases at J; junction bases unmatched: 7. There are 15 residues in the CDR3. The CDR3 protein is CAWVPRLAGTDTQYF. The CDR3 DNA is TGTGCCTGGGTTCCCCGACTAGCGGGGACAGATACGCAGTATTTT. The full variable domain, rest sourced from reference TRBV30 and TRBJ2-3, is SQTIHQWPATLVQPVGSPLSLECTVEGTSNPNLYWYRQAAGRGLQLLFYSVGIGQISSEVPQNLSASRPQDRQFILSSKKLLLSDSGFYLCAWVPRLAGTDTQYFGPGTRLTVL.

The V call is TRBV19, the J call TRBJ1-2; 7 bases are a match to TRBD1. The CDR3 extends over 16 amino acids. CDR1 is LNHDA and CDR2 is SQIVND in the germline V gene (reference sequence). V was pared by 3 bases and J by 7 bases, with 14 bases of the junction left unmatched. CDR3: CASSMGRTGGQVGYTF. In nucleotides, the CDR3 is TGTGCCAGTAGTATGGGCCGGACAGGAGGCCAAGTTGGCTACACCTTC.

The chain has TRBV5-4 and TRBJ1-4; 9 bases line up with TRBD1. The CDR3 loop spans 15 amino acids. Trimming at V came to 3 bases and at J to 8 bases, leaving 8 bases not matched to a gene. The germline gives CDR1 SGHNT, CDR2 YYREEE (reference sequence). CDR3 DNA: TGTGCCAGCAGCTCCCTGGACAGGGGACAGGAAAAACTGTTTTTT. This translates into CASSSLDRGQEKLFF.

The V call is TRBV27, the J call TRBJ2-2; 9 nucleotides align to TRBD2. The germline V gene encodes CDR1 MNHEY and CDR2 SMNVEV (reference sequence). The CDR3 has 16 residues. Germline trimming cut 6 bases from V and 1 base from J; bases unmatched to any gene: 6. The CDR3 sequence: CASRAPSGVNTGELFF. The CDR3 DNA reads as TGTGCCAGCAGGGCCCCTAGCGGGGTGAACACCGGGGAGCTGTTTTTT.

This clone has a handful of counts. CDR3 nucleotide sequence: TGCGCCAGCAGCCAGGAAACGGACACGAACACTGAAGCTTTCTTT. Its protein is CASSQETDTNTEAFF. V usage is TRBV4-3 and J usage is TRBJ1-1; weak D call: TRBD1 (5 bases). This CDR3 spans 15 amino acids. Trimming left V 3 bases short and J 1 base short, with 12 bases between. Germline CDR1 LGHNA, CDR2 YSLEER.

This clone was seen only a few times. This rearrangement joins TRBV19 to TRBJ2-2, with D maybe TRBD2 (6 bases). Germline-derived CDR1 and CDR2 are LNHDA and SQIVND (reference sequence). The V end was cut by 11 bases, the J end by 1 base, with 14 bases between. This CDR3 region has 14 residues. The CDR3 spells CASFGRGNTGELFF. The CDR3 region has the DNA TGTGCCTCCTTTGGGCGGGGGAACACCGGGGAGCTGTTTTTT.

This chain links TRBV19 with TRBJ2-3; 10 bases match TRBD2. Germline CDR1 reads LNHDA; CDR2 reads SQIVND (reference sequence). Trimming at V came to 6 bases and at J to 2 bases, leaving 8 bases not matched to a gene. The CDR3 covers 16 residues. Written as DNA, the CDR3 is TGTGCCAGTAGGGAGCGGGGGGGCCTCGTCACAGATACGCAGTATTTT. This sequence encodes CASRERGGLVTDTQYF.

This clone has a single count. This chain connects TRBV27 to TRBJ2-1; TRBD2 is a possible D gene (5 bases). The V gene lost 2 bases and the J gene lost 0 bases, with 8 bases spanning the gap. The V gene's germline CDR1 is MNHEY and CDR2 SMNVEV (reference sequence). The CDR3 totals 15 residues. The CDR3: CASSLRGSSYNEQFF. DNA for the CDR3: TGTGCCAGCAGTTTAAGAGGGAGCTCCTACAATGAGCAGTTCTTC.

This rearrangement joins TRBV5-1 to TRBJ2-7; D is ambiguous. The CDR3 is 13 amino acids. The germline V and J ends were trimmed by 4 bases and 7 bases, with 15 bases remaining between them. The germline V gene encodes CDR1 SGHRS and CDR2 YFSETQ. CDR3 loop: CASSLVTAREQYF. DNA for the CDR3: TGCGCCAGCAGCCTAGTCACTGCTCGGGAGCAGTACTTC.

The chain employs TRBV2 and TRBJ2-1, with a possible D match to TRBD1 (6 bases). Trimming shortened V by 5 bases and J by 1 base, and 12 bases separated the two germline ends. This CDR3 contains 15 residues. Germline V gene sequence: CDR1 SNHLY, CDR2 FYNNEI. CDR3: CASSPDRNSYNEQFF. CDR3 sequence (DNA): TGTGCCAGCAGTCCAGACAGGAATTCCTACAATGAGCAGTTCTTC.

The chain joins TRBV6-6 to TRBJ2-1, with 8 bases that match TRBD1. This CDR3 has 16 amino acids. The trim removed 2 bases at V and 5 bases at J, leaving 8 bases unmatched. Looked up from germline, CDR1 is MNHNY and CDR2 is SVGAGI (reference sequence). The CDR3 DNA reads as TGTGCCAGCAGTTACCTCGGGCAGGGGGCCGACAATGAGCAGTTCTTC. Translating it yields CASSYLGQGADNEQFF.

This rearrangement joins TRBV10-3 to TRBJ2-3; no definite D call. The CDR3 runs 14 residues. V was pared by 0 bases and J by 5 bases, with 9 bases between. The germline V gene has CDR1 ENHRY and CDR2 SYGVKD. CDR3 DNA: TGTGCCATCAGTGAGTCGAGTCGTCAAGATACGCAGTATTTT. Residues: CAISESSRQDTQYF.

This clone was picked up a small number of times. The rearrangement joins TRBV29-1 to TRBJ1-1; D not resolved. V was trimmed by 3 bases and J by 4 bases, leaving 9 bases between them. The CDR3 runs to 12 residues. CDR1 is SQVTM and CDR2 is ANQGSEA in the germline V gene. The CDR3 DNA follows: TGCAGCGTTGAGCGTTCAACCACTGAAGCTTTCTTT. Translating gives CSVERSTTEAFF.

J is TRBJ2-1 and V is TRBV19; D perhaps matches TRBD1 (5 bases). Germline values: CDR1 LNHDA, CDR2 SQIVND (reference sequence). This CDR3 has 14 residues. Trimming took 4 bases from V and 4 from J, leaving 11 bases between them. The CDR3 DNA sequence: TGTGCCAGTAGTACCCTGGGGCAGTACAATGAGCAGTTCTTC. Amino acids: CASSTLGQYNEQFF. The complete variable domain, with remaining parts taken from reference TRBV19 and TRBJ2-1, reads DGGITQSPKYLFRKEGQNVTLSCEQNLNHDAMYWYRQDPGQGLRLIYYSQIVNDFQKGDIAEGYSVSREKKESFPLTVTSAQKNPTAFYLCASSTLGQYNEQFFGPGTRLTVL.

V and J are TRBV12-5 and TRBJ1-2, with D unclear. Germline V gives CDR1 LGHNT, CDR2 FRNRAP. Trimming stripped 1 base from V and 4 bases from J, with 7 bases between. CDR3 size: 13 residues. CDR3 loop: CASGLGTPYGYTF. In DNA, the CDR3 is TGTGCTAGTGGTTTGGGGACTCCCTATGGCTACACCTTC.

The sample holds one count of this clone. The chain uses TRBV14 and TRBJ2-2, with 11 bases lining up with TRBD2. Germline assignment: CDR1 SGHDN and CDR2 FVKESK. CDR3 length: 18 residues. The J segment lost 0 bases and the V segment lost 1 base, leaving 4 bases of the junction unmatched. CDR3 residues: CASSQALAGGSNTGELFF. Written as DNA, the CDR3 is TGTGCCAGCAGCCAAGCGCTAGCGGGGGGTTCGAACACCGGGGAGCTGTTTTTT. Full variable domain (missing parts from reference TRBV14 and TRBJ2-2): EAGVTQFPSHSVIEKGQTVTLRCDPISGHDNLYWYRRVMGKEIKFLLHFVKESKQDESGMPNNRFLAERTGGTYSTLKVQPAELEDSGVYFCASSQALAGGSNTGELFFGEGSRLTVL.

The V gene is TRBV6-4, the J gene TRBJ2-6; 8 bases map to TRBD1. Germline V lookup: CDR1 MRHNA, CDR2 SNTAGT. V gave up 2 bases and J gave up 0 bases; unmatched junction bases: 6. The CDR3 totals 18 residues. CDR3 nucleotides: TGTGCCAGCAGTGACCGACAGGGGAGGATCTCTGGGGCCAACGTCCTGACTTTC. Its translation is CASSDRQGRISGANVLTF.

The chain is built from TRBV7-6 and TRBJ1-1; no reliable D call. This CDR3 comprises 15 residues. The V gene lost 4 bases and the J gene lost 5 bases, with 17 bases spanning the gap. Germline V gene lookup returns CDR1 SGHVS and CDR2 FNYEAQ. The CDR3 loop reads CASSSSPGFGTEAFF. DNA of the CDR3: TGTGCCAGCAGCTCATCCCCCGGGTTTGGGACTGAAGCTTTCTTT.

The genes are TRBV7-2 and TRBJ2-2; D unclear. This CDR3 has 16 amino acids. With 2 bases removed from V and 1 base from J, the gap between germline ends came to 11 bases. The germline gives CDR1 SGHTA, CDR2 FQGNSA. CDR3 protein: CASSLLSLLNTGELFF. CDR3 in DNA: TGTGCCAGCAGCTTATTAAGCCTACTGAACACCGGGGAGCTGTTTTTT.

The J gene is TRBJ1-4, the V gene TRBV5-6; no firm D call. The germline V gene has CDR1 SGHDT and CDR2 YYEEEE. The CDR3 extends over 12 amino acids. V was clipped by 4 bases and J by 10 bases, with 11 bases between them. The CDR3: CASSLAPGKLFF. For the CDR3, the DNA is TGTGCCAGCAGCCTTGCGCCGGGAAAACTGTTTTTT.

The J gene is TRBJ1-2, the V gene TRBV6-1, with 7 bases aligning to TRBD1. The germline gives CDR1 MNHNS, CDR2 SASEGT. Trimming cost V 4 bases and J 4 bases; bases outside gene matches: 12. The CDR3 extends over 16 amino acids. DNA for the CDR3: TGTGCCAGCAGTGGGGGACAGCTACTCCCTCGCTATGGCTACACCTTC. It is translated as CASSGGQLLPRYGYTF.

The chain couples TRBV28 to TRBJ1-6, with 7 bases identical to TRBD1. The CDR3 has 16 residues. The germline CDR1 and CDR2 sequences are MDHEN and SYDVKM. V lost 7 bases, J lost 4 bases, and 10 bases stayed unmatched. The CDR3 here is CASTLLSGQYNSPLHF. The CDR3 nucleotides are TGTGCCAGCACACTCCTTTCGGGACAGTATAATTCACCCCTCCACTTT. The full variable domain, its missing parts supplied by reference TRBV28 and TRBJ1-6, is DVKVTQSSRYLVKRTGEKVFLECVQDMDHENMFWYRQDPGLGLRLIYFSYDVKMKEKGDIPEGYSVSREKKERFSLILESASTNQTSMYLCASTLLSGQYNSPLHFGNGTRLTVT.

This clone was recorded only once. CDR3 loop: CASSFGTANTEAFF. The CDR3 DNA reads TGTGCCAGCAGCTTCGGGACAGCCAACACTGAAGCTTTCTTT. The chain combines TRBV7-2 with TRBJ1-1; TRBD1 matches at 7 bases. This CDR3 spans 14 amino acids. The ends lost 3 bases at V and 2 bases at J; junction bases unmatched: 3. Germline loops: CDR1 SGHTA, CDR2 FQGNSA.

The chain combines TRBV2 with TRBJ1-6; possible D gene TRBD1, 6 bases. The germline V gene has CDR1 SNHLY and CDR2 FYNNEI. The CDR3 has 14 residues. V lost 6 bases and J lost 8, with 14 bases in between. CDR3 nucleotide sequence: TGTGCCAGCAGGGGGGCAGGGTTATATTCACCCCTCCACTTT. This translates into CASRGAGLYSPLHF.

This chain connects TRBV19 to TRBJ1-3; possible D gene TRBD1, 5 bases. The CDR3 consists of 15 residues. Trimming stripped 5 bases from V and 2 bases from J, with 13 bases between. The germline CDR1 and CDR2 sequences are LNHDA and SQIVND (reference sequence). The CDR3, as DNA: TGTGCCAGTAGTGTCGACAGTTGGGCTGGAAACACCATATATTTT. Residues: CASSVDSWAGNTIYF.

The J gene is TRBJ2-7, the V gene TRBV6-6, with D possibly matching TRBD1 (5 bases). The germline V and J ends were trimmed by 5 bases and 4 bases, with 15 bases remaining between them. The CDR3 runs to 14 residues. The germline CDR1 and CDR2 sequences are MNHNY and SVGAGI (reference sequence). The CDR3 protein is CASSRQQGNYEQYF. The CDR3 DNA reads TGTGCCAGCAGTCGTCAGCAGGGAAATTACGAGCAGTACTTC.

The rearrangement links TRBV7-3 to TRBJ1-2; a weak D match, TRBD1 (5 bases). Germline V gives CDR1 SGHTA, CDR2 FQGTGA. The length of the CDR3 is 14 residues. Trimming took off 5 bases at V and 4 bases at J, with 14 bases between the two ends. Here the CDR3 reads CASSPLGGSYGYTF. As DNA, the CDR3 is TGTGCCAGCAGCCCCCTCGGGGGAAGCTATGGCTACACCTTC.